Below, one T cell receptor beta chain is given with its context. Its target is not known. The CDR3 sequence is 15 residues long. The V segment lost 3 bases and the J segment 5 bases; nucleotides outside the gene matches: 3. The germline gives CDR1 LNHDA, CDR2 SQIVND (reference sequence). This table comes from immunoSEQ multiplex PCR, and its TCRdb copy is limited to in-frame clones, with some not included. The repertoire holds roughly 45,000 clones, around 89% seen once, with approximately 3.5% in the top ten. This specimen comes from a study of neoadjuvant nivolumab and ipilimumab in lung cancer. Study at large: The combination arm added day-1 ipilimumab 1 mg/kg to nivolumab 3 mg/kg on days 1, 15, 29. Regarding the study as a whole: Only two of four nivolumab-treated tumors gained richness and clonality by surgery. Resected tumors had greater TCR richness and clonality than uninvolved lung.

The clonotype was recovered from an adult with non-small cell lung cancer. Some clones in this sample may be carry-over from other donors' samples. The sample was blood, taken before neoadjuvant nivolumab, alone or with ipilimumab. The chain uses TRBV19 and TRBJ1-5, with 11 bases lining up with TRBD1. CDR3 nucleotide sequence: TGTGCCAGTAGTATGAGGACAGGGGGCGATCAGCCCCAGCATTTT. Its translation is CASSMRTGGDQPQHF.